The 28 T cell receptor beta chains presented below share a single source sample, sequenced in a study of blood T cell repertoires in COVID-19. Repertoires were generated with immunoSEQ multiplex PCR, while TCRdb's copy carries only in-frame clones and drops some. The table lists under 40,000 clones, 85% of them singletons. The sample was peripheral blood. The receptors derive from a human donor with acute or convalescent COVID-19. The donor label of this sample is uncertain.

The chain has TRBV5-6 and TRBJ1-1, with 10 nucleotides matching TRBD1. The junction had 2 bases not matched to a gene; V was cut back by 1 base and J by 5 bases. The CDR3 runs 14 residues. CDR1 is SGHDT and CDR2 is YYEEEE in the germline V gene. The CDR3 protein is CASSLRQGATEAFF. CDR3 in DNA: TGTGCCAGCAGCTTGAGACAGGGGGCGACTGAAGCTTTCTTT.

J is TRBJ1-1 and V is TRBV6-6; no clear D. The CDR3 sequence is 13 residues long. CDR1 is MNHNY, CDR2 SVGAGI, per germline (reference sequence). V was pared by 2 bases and J by 3 bases, with 7 bases between. The chain's CDR3 is CASSYTEDTEAFF. CDR3 DNA: TGTGCCAGCAGTTACACAGAAGACACTGAAGCTTTCTTT.

The chain carries TRBV5-1 and TRBJ1-1, with D possibly being TRBD1 (6 bases). The CDR3 is 12 residues long. The germline V gene has CDR1 SGHRS and CDR2 YFSETQ. V was cut by 4 bases and J by 6 bases, with 10 bases left in between. CDR3 region: CASSADSPEAFF. The CDR3 region has the DNA TGCGCCAGCAGCGCGGACAGCCCTGAAGCTTTCTTT.

This clone was seen a few times. The chain uses TRBV2 and TRBJ1-2, with 10 bases aligning to TRBD1. Germline loops: CDR1 SNHLY, CDR2 FYNNEI. The CDR3 is made up of 14 amino acids. The V gene end was trimmed by 7 bases and the J gene end by 5 bases; junction bases not matched to a gene: 7. The CDR3: CASKETGGGYGYTF. The CDR3 DNA reads TGTGCCAGCAAAGAGACAGGGGGCGGTTATGGCTACACCTTC.

Sample share makes this clone medium-sized. The chain joins TRBV7-9 to TRBJ1-6; TRBD1 matches 7 bases. V lost 3 bases, J lost 7 bases, and 9 bases stayed unmatched. Germline V gives CDR1 SEHNR, CDR2 FQNEAQ (reference sequence). This CDR3 comprises 16 residues. DNA of the CDR3: TGTGCCAGCAGCTTTAACCCGGGACAGAAAAATTCACCCCTCCACTTT. It translates to CASSFNPGQKNSPLHF.

The CDR3 DNA sequence: TGTGCCACCAGGACTCTTAACTACAATGAGCAGTTCTTC. This codes for CATRTLNYNEQFF. The chain recombines TRBV6-5 with TRBJ2-1; tentatively, D is TRBD2 (5 bases). Trimming removed 10 bases from V and 3 bases from J, with 13 bases in between. The CDR3 loop spans 13 amino acids. The germline CDR1 and CDR2 sequences are MNHEY and SVGAGI.

The chain couples TRBV19 to TRBJ2-2; D ambiguous. This CDR3 is built from 14 residues. Germline V CDR1 and CDR2: LNHDA, SQIVND (reference sequence). V lost 5 bases, J lost 4 bases, and 11 bases lay in between. CDR3 DNA: TGTGCCAGTAGTTGGCCGGCAGGCACCGGGGAGCTGTTTTTT. Protein product: CASSWPAGTGELFF. Full variable domain (outside the CDR3, taken from reference TRBV19 and TRBJ2-2): DGGITQSPKYLFRKEGQNVTLSCEQNLNHDAMYWYRQDPGQGLRLIYYSQIVNDFQKGDIAEGYSVSREKKESFPLTVTSAQKNPTAFYLCASSWPAGTGELFFGEGSRLTVL.

The rearrangement joins TRBV21-1 to TRBJ2-7; the table's D call, TRBD2, was not checked against the DNA. TRBV21-1 is a pseudogene. This CDR3 is built from 22 residues. In DNA form, the CDR3 reads TGTGCCAGCAGCAAAGATCCCGGGGAAGCGGAGTCTAGCGGGAGCCGCTCTCTCGAGCAGTACTTC. Its protein is CASSKDPGEAESSGSRSLEQYF.

In its sample, this clone was seen once. The genes are TRBV3-1 (or the pseudogene TRBV3-2) and TRBJ1-1; D unclear. The CDR3 covers 13 residues. V was cut by 3 bases and J by 1 base, with 6 bases left in between. CDR1 is LGHDT, CDR2 YNNKEL, per germline (reference sequence). The CDR3 coding sequence is TGTGCCAGCAGCCAGGGGAGGAACACTGAAGCTTTCTTT. It specifies CASSQGRNTEAFF.

Written as DNA, the CDR3 is TGCGCCAGCAGCCAGCTTACCGGGACAGATGAAAAACTGTTTTTT. As protein: CASSQLTGTDEKLFF. This chain uses TRBV5-1 with TRBJ1-4, with 7 nucleotides matching TRBD1. V was clipped by 4 bases and J by 6 bases; unmatched bases: 9. Germline V gene lookup returns CDR1 SGHRS and CDR2 YFSETQ. This CDR3 region has 15 residues.

J is TRBJ1-4 and V is TRBV5-1; D ambiguous. CDR3 length equals 14 residues. V lost 2 bases to trimming and J lost 5 bases, with 10 bases between them. Per germline, CDR1 SGHRS and CDR2 YFSETQ. For the CDR3, the DNA is TGCGCCAGCAGCTTTGGTCATGGCAATGAAAAACTGTTTTTT. This translates into CASSFGHGNEKLFF.

This clone was seen just once. The chain employs TRBV23-1 and TRBJ2-1; D perhaps matches TRBD1 (5 bases). TRBV23-1 carries the ORF label, with uncertain function. The CDR3 loop spans 20 amino acids. V was pared by 0 bases and J by 5 bases, with 26 bases between. Here the CDR3 DNA reads TGCGCCAGCAGTCAATCGGGGCACACGCGGCCCCTTCCAAACGACAATGAGCAGTTCTTC. Translating gives CASSQSGHTRPLPNDNEQFF.

The chain combines TRBV5-4 with TRBJ1-3, with 7 bases fitting TRBD1. Germline V lookup: CDR1 SGHNT, CDR2 YYREEE (reference sequence). The CDR3 runs 15 residues. With 2 bases clipped from V and 0 bases from J, the junction kept 2 bases outside the gene matches. The CDR3 spells CASSFTGASGNTIYF. The CDR3 DNA is TGTGCCAGCAGCTTTACAGGGGCCTCTGGAAACACCATATATTTT.

This sequence joins TRBV11-2 and TRBJ1-6; D call uncertain. Trimming pared 0 bases from V and 4 bases from J, leaving 4 bases between. This CDR3 comprises 14 residues. Germline CDR1 SGHAT, CDR2 FQNNGV. This CDR3 is CASSLDSYNSPLHF. In DNA, the CDR3 is TGTGCCAGCAGCTTAGACAGTTATAATTCACCCCTCCACTTT.

The genes are TRBV6-4 and TRBJ1-1; no clear D. The CDR3 spans 13 residues. Germline V gives CDR1 MRHNA, CDR2 SNTAGT. V dropped 4 bases and J dropped 4 bases, with 10 bases sitting between them. Written as DNA, the CDR3 is TGTGCCAGCAGTGTTTCCCCCGGCACTGAAGCTTTCTTT. Amino acids: CASSVSPGTEAFF.

The chain combines TRBV19 with TRBJ2-7; D is undetermined. Germline-derived CDR1 and CDR2 are LNHDA and SQIVND (reference sequence). V was pared by 1 base and J by 1 base, with 11 bases between. The CDR3 has 15 amino acids. The CDR3 region has the DNA TGTGCCAGTAGTATAGGTGAAGGAGTGTCCTACGAGCAGTACTTC. This sequence encodes CASSIGEGVSYEQYF.

The V and J genes are TRBV6-4 and TRBJ2-3; the D gene is possibly TRBD2 (6 bases). Germline CDR1 is MRHNA and CDR2 is SNTAGT. There are 14 residues in the CDR3. The V end was cut by 7 bases, the J end by 0 bases, with 11 bases between. For the CDR3, the DNA is TGTGCCAGCAAGGTACTAGCTAGCACAGATACGCAGTATTTT. As protein: CASKVLASTDTQYF.

This clone was counted a single time. The CDR3 DNA follows: TGTGCCAGCAGCTTCGGGTCCTTGGGGACAGGGAGAAACGAGCAGTACTTC. This gives the protein CASSFGSLGTGRNEQYF. The chain couples TRBV7-2 to TRBJ2-7; 9 positions agree with TRBD1. This CDR3 contains 17 residues. Germline V gene lookup returns CDR1 SGHTA and CDR2 FQGNSA. V was clipped by 3 bases and J by 5 bases; unmatched bases: 14. The full variable domain, in which reference TRBV7-2 and TRBJ2-7 provide the parts outside the CDR3, is GAGVSQSPSNKVTEKGKDVELRCDPISGHTALYWYRQSLGQGLEFLIYFQGNSAPDKSGLPSDRFSAERTGGSVSTLTIQRTQQEDSAVYLCASSFGSLGTGRNEQYFGPGTRLTVT.

The rearrangement joins TRBV5-1 to TRBJ2-1, with 15 nucleotides matching TRBD2. With 2 bases clipped from V and 2 bases from J, the junction kept 2 bases outside the gene matches. The CDR3 is 17 amino acids. Germline V gives CDR1 SGHRS, CDR2 YFSETQ. CDR3 nucleotides: TGCGCCAGCAGCTTACGGACTAGCGGGGGGGCCTACAATGAGCAGTTCTTC. It specifies CASSLRTSGGAYNEQFF.

The CDR3, as DNA: TGTGCCAGTAGTATAGGCAGACTGAATAATGAAAAACTGTTTTTT. Translation: CASSIGRLNNEKLFF. The genes are TRBV19 and TRBJ1-4; the D is unclear. The length of the CDR3 is 15 residues. Germline loops: CDR1 LNHDA, CDR2 SQIVND (reference sequence). V was shortened by 1 base and J by 4 bases, with 10 bases between the two germline ends.

The chain recombines TRBV18 with TRBJ2-7; D is possibly TRBD2 (7 bases). V shed 3 bases and J shed 6 bases, with 15 bases lying between them. Germline V gives CDR1 KGHSH, CDR2 LQKENI. The CDR3 covers 14 residues. CDR3 in DNA: TGTGCCAGCTCACCCCCGTCGGGGGGCATCGAGCAGTACTTC. Its translation: CASSPPSGGIEQYF.

J is TRBJ1-5 and V is TRBV13; 8 bases align to TRBD1. V gave up 3 bases and J gave up 5 bases; unmatched junction bases: 6. Germline V gives CDR1 PRHDT, CDR2 FYEKMQ (reference sequence). The CDR3 loop spans 15 amino acids. The CDR3 here is CASSFYGQGDQPQHF. CDR3 coding DNA: TGTGCCAGCAGCTTCTACGGACAGGGCGATCAGCCCCAGCATTTT.

This rearrangement joins TRBV11-2 to TRBJ1-1; D ambiguous. V lost 1 base and J 2 bases, leaving 8 bases between the germline ends. This CDR3 comprises 14 residues. Germline-derived CDR1 and CDR2 are SGHAT and FQNNGV. The CDR3 DNA follows: TGTGCCAGCAGCTTAGCCCTGGCCAACACTGAAGCTTTCTTT. It codes for CASSLALANTEAFF. Variable domain in full (rest from reference TRBV11-2 and TRBJ1-1): EAGVAQSPRYKIIEKRQSVAFWCNPISGHATLYWYQQILGQGPKLLIQFQNNGVVDDSQLPKDRFSAERLKGVDSTLKIQPAKLEDSAVYLCASSLALANTEAFFGQGTRLTVV.

J is TRBJ2-7 and V is TRBV6-1, with 8 nucleotides matching TRBD1. CDR3 length: 15 residues. V was pared by 2 bases and J by 2 bases, with 5 bases of the junction left unmatched. Germline CDR1 is MNHNS and CDR2 is SASEGT. The CDR3 coding sequence is TGTGCCAGCAGTGAACAGGGGACAGGCACCTACGAGCAGTACTTC. Its translation is CASSEQGTGTYEQYF.

The rearrangement links TRBV7-2 to TRBJ1-2; D remains ambiguous. Trimming shortened V by 1 base and J by 0 bases, and 9 bases separated the two germline ends. This CDR3 region has 15 residues. Germline V gives CDR1 SGHTA, CDR2 FQGNSA. The DNA for the CDR3 is TGTGCCAGCAGCTTAGGCGCAGACTCTAACTATGGCTACACCTTC. This translates into CASSLGADSNYGYTF.

This rearrangement joins TRBV24-1 to TRBJ2-1; D is unresolved. Germline CDR1 KGHDR, CDR2 SFDVKD. Trimming took 2 bases from V and 6 from J, leaving 16 bases between them. This CDR3 is 16 amino acids long. In DNA, the CDR3 is TGTGCCACCAGTGATTCGTACAGCCAAAGATTCAATGAGCAGTTCTTC. Residues: CATSDSYSQRFNEQFF.

This clone was detected only a few times. The chain combines TRBV4-1 with TRBJ2-7; 7 bases align to TRBD1. The germline gives CDR1 MGHRA, CDR2 YSYEKL. V lost 4 bases to trimming and J lost 4 bases; unmatched junction nucleotides: 16. The length of the CDR3 is 17 residues. CDR3 in DNA: TGCGCCAGCAGCCTTCTAAAGCTGGGACAGTTCTCTTACGAGCAGTACTTC. This gives the protein CASSLLKLGQFSYEQYF.

The V call is TRBV14, the J call TRBJ2-2; unclear D gene. The V end lost 0 bases, the J end lost 5 bases, and 7 bases lay between the germline ends. Germline V gene sequence: CDR1 SGHDN, CDR2 FVKESK. The CDR3 runs 14 residues. The CDR3 loop reads CASSQETFTGELFF. CDR3 coding DNA: TGTGCCAGCAGCCAAGAGACTTTTACCGGGGAGCTGTTTTTT.